This entry concerns a single T cell receptor (beta chain). Its antigen is currently unknown. Other DNA sequences of this sample code for an identical CDR3. This CDR3 spans 13 amino acids. Germline V lookup: CDR1 SGHTA, CDR2 FQGTGA. V was trimmed by 5 bases and J by 6 bases, leaving 14 bases between them. This sample was included in a study of cytomegalovirus exposure and HLA in healthy donors. The overall study: Counted in an early data release were tens of millions of unique TCRs from HLA-typed donors. Study-level results: TRBV6-2, TRBV6-3 and some other V segments were unresolvable in 87-base-pair reads. The study put some 150 TCR beta chains on its list as cytomegalovirus-associated.

PCR primers comprised 60 Vbeta and 13 Jbeta primers. The table came from immunoSEQ multiplex PCR; TCRdb's copy has only in-frame clones and leaves some out. Altogether 100,000 to 150,000 clones are present, around 75% being singletons, with the ten largest covering about 9.1%. The sequencing input was PBMCs. V gene TRBV7-3 combines with J gene TRBJ2-7, with D possibly being TRBD1 (7 bases). The sequence derives from a woman in her forties or fifties in good health and CMV-seropositive. CDR3 nucleotide sequence: TGTGCCAGCAGCCTCCGACAGGGAGGCGAGCAGTACTTC. This codes for CASSLRQGGEQYF.